Following are 14 T cell receptor beta chains from one sample sequenced in a study of OX40 agonist ivuxolimab in advanced cancers. Here immunoSEQ multiplex PCR was the method, and the copy in TCRdb shows in-frame clones only, minus some. The data hold approximately 76,000 clones, with 94% observed a single time. The source was CD4+ or CD8+ T cells sorted from blood, collected in a trial of the OX40 agonist ivuxolimab. Receptor source: an adult with an advanced solid tumor such as melanoma, head and neck, liver or kidney cancer.

About this clone: The same CDR3 is also encoded by other DNA sequences in this sample. This rearrangement joins TRBV7-6 to TRBJ2-7; D is unresolved. CDR1 SGHVS and CDR2 FNYEAQ come from the germline V gene. The V and J ends lost 1 base and 2 bases respectively, with 9 bases between them. This CDR3 has 14 residues. Here the CDR3 DNA reads TGTGCCAGCAGCTTAGGCGGAGCCACCTACGAGCAGTACTTC. This sequence encodes CASSLGGATYEQYF.

The CDR3 protein is CASRTGTGVNEQFF. CDR3 DNA: TGTGCCAGCAGGACCGGGACAGGGGTCAATGAGCAGTTCTTC. V is TRBV28 and J is TRBJ2-1; 10 bases match TRBD1. After removal of 6 bases from V and 6 bases from J, the junction contained 5 bases not matched to a gene. CDR1 is MDHEN and CDR2 is SYDVKM in the germline V gene. The CDR3 has 14 amino acids.

The V call is TRBV11-2, the J call TRBJ2-5; no definite D call. With 1 base removed from V and 5 bases from J, the gap between germline ends came to 8 bases. CDR1 and CDR2 (germline): SGHAT, FQNNGV. The CDR3 spans 13 residues. The CDR3 sequence: CASSLVLWETQYF. The CDR3 DNA is TGTGCCAGCAGCTTAGTTCTATGGGAGACCCAGTACTTC.

The chain carries TRBV30 and TRBJ2-2, with no clear D. V was trimmed by 3 bases and J by 6 bases, leaving 8 bases between them. Germline CDR1 is GTSNPN and CDR2 is SVGIG (reference sequence). The CDR3 has 12 residues. CDR3 in DNA: TGTGCCTGGAGGTACTACCCCGGGGAGCTGTTTTTT. Protein: CAWRYYPGELFF.

This sequence joins TRBV10-3 and TRBJ1-4, with TRBD1 matching 10 bases. The junction had 7 bases not matched to a gene; V was cut back by 2 bases and J by 4 bases. Per the germline V gene, CDR1 is ENHRY and CDR2 is SYGVKD. CDR3 length equals 17 residues. The CDR3 loop reads CAISERSGTGVNEKLFF. The CDR3 nucleotides read TGTGCCATCAGTGAGCGTTCCGGGACAGGGGTTAATGAAAAACTGTTTTTT.

The chain carries TRBV5-6 and TRBJ2-7; 9 bases are shared with TRBD2. The trim removed 0 bases at V and 5 bases at J, leaving 9 bases unmatched. The CDR3 spans 16 residues. Germline V lookup: CDR1 SGHDT, CDR2 YYEEEE. Here the CDR3 reads CASSLVGSGRPHEQYF. CDR3 DNA: TGTGCCAGCAGCTTGGTGGGCAGCGGGAGGCCCCACGAGCAGTACTTC. The variable domain in full, with the rest retrieved from reference TRBV5-6 and TRBJ2-7, is DAGVTQSPTHLIKTRGQQVTLRCSPKSGHDTVSWYQQALGQGPQFIFQYYEEEERQRGNFPDRFSGHQFPNYSSELNVNALLLGDSALYLCASSLVGSGRPHEQYFGPGTRLTVT.

The chain carries TRBV2 and TRBJ2-3; 8 nucleotides line up with TRBD2. The CDR3 has 14 amino acids. Losses at the gene ends were 4 bases for V and 7 bases for J; bases not matched to a gene: 7. Germline V lookup: CDR1 SNHLY, CDR2 FYNNEI. CDR3 residues: CASSVGREGYTQYF. The CDR3 DNA is TGTGCCAGCAGTGTGGGCCGGGAGGGATATACGCAGTATTTT.

The chain combines TRBV7-2 with TRBJ2-5; tentatively, D is TRBD1 or TRBD2 (6 bases each). V was cut by 0 bases and J by 4 bases, with 33 bases left in between. Germline V gene sequence: CDR1 SGHTA, CDR2 FQGNSA. There are 22 residues in the CDR3. The CDR3 region is CASSLATGGSQIVTRRLETQYF. The CDR3 DNA reads as TGTGCCAGCAGCTTAGCGACCGGGGGCAGCCAGATCGTGACCCGAAGATTAGAGACCCAGTACTTC.

The chain joins TRBV9 to TRBJ2-3; no firm D call. The V end was cut by 3 bases, the J end by 0 bases, with 2 bases between. There are 12 residues in the CDR3. Germline lookup yields CDR1 SGDLS and CDR2 YYNGEE. For the CDR3, the DNA is TGTGCCAGCAGCGCAAGCACAGATACGCAGTATTTT. This gives the protein CASSASTDTQYF. Supplemented by reference TRBV9 and TRBJ2-3, the full variable domain reads DSGVTQTPKHLITATGQRVTLRCSPRSGDLSVYWYQQSLDQGLQFLIQYYNGEERAKGNILERFSAQQFPDLHSELNLSSLELGDSALYFCASSASTDTQYFGPGTRLTVL.

The chain recombines TRBV11-3 with TRBJ2-1; 7 bases align to TRBD2. The CDR3 covers 14 residues. The V and J ends lost 3 bases and 6 bases, in that order; junction bases with no gene match: 5. Germline V gene lookup returns CDR1 SGHNT and CDR2 YENEEA. CDR3 protein: CASSFPGGGNEQFF. DNA for the CDR3: TGTGCCAGCAGCTTCCCGGGAGGTGGCAATGAGCAGTTCTTC.

The rearrangement joins TRBV9 to TRBJ2-1, with TRBD1 matching 11 bases. Germline-derived CDR1 and CDR2 are SGDLS and YYNGEE. J gave up 8 bases and V 4 bases, and 11 bases lay outside the gene matches. The CDR3 has 16 residues. The CDR3 sequence: CASSPWGTGGGDEQFF. The CDR3 nucleotides are TGTGCCAGCAGCCCTTGGGGGACAGGGGGAGGCGATGAGCAGTTCTTC.

V gene TRBV9 combines with J gene TRBJ1-3; D call uncertain. This CDR3 has 17 residues. V dropped 3 bases and J dropped 0 bases, with 16 bases sitting between them. Germline V gene sequence: CDR1 SGDLS, CDR2 YYNGEE. The CDR3 sequence: CASSAHRTGASGNTIYF. Written as DNA, the CDR3 is TGTGCCAGCAGCGCCCATAGGACGGGCGCCTCTGGAAACACCATATATTTT.

The chain links TRBV9 to TRBJ1-4; 8 bases agree with TRBD1. The CDR3 runs 15 residues. Germline CDR1 is SGDLS and CDR2 is YYNGEE. J gave up 5 bases and V 0 bases, and 3 bases lay outside the gene matches. CDR3 sequence (DNA): TGTGCCAGCAGCGTAGGGGGACAGGCGAATGAAAAACTGTTTTTT. Translated: CASSVGGQANEKLFF.

This clone came up once. The V gene is TRBV21-1, the J gene TRBJ2-7; the table names TRBD1, a call not compared with the DNA. TRBV21-1 has pseudogene status. This CDR3 has 14 amino acids. CDR3 DNA sequence: TGTGCCAGCAGGGAACAGGGCCCAACCTACGAGCAGTACTTC. Protein product: CASREQGPTYEQYF.